This T cell receptor beta chain appears in the sequencing data of a study of CXCR3-negative and CXCR3-positive naive CD8 T cells. Overall study: Roughly 140 million TRB reads were obtained in total, which works out to about 1.5 +/- 0.3 million per library.

Naive CD8+ T cells had a CD45RO-CCR7+CD27+CD95- phenotype. Findings of the study overall: In CXCR3-positive naive cells, the TRB CDR3s were more hydrophobic than in CXCR3-negative naive cells.

UMI-tagged TRB cDNA libraries were built via 5' RACE. TCRdb reanalyzed the 5' RACE reads and collapses them to one entry per CDR3 protein, without DNA. Its listing shows under 150,000 distinct CDR3 sequences. Germline CDR1 is LGHDT and CDR2 is YNNKEL (reference sequence). The CDR3 runs to 16 residues. Concerning this clonotype: No antigen is known for it.

This chain connects TRBV3-1 to TRBJ1-2; the TCRdb D gene call, TRBD1, has no DNA to confirm it. The sequencing input was naive CXCR3+ CD8+ T cells from blood. Subset meaning: CD45RO-CCR7+CD27+CD95- naive CD8+ T cells expressing CXCR3 (TNR3+). This receptor was taken from a human donor in good health. Some clones in this sample may be carry-over from other donors' samples. The chain's CDR3 is CASSQRRGALMFGYTF.